This TCR beta chain was documented in a study of sequential checkpoint blockade in melanoma. Documented treatment: randomized to nivolumab then ipilimumab (arm A) or the reverse (arm B). Per the germline V gene, CDR1 is SGDLS and CDR2 is YYNGEE. V was pared by 4 bases and J by 2 bases, with 12 bases between. The CDR3 contains 14 residues. TCRdb's table, derived via immunoSEQ multiplex PCR, lists solely in-frame clones and lacks some. The sample shows about 18,000 clones, 73% of them seen only once. The source is a human donor with melanoma. This chain joins TRBV9 and TRBJ1-1; D remains ambiguous. Sequencing used tumor tissue (inferred from file names), obtained from a patient given nivolumab and ipilimumab in sequence. CDR3 region: CASSPLRVNTEAFF. The DNA for the CDR3 is TGTGCCAGCAGCCCCCTGAGGGTAAACACTGAAGCTTTCTTT.